One sample yielded the 24 T cell receptor beta chains listed below, sequenced in a study of blood T cell repertoires in COVID-19. Clones were sequenced by immunoSEQ multiplex PCR, and TCRdb holds only the in-frame ones, with some missing. The repertoire has tens of thousands of clones, 89% of them found once; the top ten carry around a quarter. Sequencing was carried out using peripheral blood. These receptors were taken from a woman over 75 with acute or convalescent COVID-19.

V gene TRBV2 combines with J gene TRBJ1-1, with a possible D match to TRBD1 (6 bases). This CDR3 has 15 amino acids. V was clipped by 6 bases and J by 0 bases, with 14 bases between them. The germline CDR1 and CDR2 sequences are SNHLY and FYNNEI. Here the CDR3 reads CASRPGQQMNTEAFF. The CDR3, as DNA: TGTGCCAGCAGACCCGGACAGCAGATGAACACTGAAGCTTTCTTT.

This chain uses TRBV29-1 with TRBJ2-5, with no clear D. The CDR3 is 13 amino acids. Trimming pared 0 bases from V and 1 base from J, leaving 6 bases between. The germline V gene has CDR1 SQVTM and CDR2 ANQGSEA. The chain's CDR3 is CSVEDLAQETQYF. In DNA form, the CDR3 reads TGCAGCGTTGAAGATTTGGCCCAAGAGACCCAGTACTTC.

This sequence joins TRBV5-6 and TRBJ2-1; 8 bases align to TRBD2. This CDR3 is 15 amino acids long. Germline CDR1 reads SGHDT; CDR2 reads YYEEEE. The V gene end was trimmed by 2 bases and the J gene end by 5 bases; junction bases not matched to a gene: 6. The CDR3 coding sequence is TGTGCCAGCAGCTTACCGGGACTAGGGGACAATGAGCAGTTCTTC. Protein: CASSLPGLGDNEQFF.

The chain carries TRBV29-1 and TRBJ2-1, with D tentatively TRBD2 (5 bases). V was cut by 4 bases and J by 4 bases, with 5 bases left in between. CDR1 SQVTM and CDR2 ANQGSEA come from the germline V gene. This CDR3 is 11 amino acids long. The DNA for the CDR3 is TGCAGCGTTGGCGGGTACAATGAGCAGTTCTTC. Translated, it gives CSVGGYNEQFF.

This clone was seen a single time. Here the CDR3 reads CASSRNRDSYEQYV. The CDR3 DNA reads as TGTGCCAGCAGCCGTAACAGGGATTCCTACGAGCAGTACGTC. V usage is TRBV27 and J usage is TRBJ2-7, with D perhaps TRBD1 (6 bases). V lost 6 bases to trimming and J lost 1 base, with 13 bases between them. The CDR3 runs to 14 residues. Germline CDR1 is MNHEY and CDR2 is SMNVEV (reference sequence).

The CDR3 DNA sequence: TGTGCCAGCAGCGTAGGGGGCGAGACCGGGGAGCTGTTTTTT. Protein sequence: CASSVGGETGELFF. The rearrangement links TRBV9 to TRBJ2-2, with D maybe TRBD1 (5 bases). The V gene lost 0 bases and the J gene lost 5 bases, with 8 bases spanning the gap. CDR1 is SGDLS and CDR2 is YYNGEE in the germline V gene. The CDR3 contains 14 residues.

The rearrangement links TRBV3-1 (or the pseudogene TRBV3-2) to TRBJ2-7; 10 bases align to TRBD1. Germline values: CDR1 LGHDT, CDR2 YNNKEL (reference sequence). J lost 8 bases, V lost 4 bases, and 5 bases had no gene match. The CDR3 runs 13 residues. The CDR3 DNA reads as TGTGCCAGCAGCCTATCGGACAGGGGGAAGCAGTACGTC. It yields the protein CASSLSDRGKQYV.

The CDR3 region has the DNA TGTGCCAGCAGCTTTTCCCCGGGGAAGGTGGACAATGAGCAGTTCTTC. Amino acid sequence: CASSFSPGKVDNEQFF. This chain links TRBV5-5 with TRBJ2-1, with D possibly matching TRBD2 (5 bases). Germline assignment: CDR1 SGHKS and CDR2 YYEKEE (reference sequence). V was cut by 2 bases and J by 5 bases, with 17 bases left in between. The CDR3 contains 16 residues.

The gene calls are TRBV7-6 and TRBJ1-1; weak D call: TRBD1 (6 bases). Germline CDR1 reads SGHVS; CDR2 reads FNYEAQ. V shed 6 bases and J shed 3 bases, with 17 bases lying between them. The CDR3 contains 15 residues. The CDR3 bases are TGTGCCAGCAGTCGTAGGACAGTCGCGGACACTGAAGCTTTCTTT. It encodes CASSRRTVADTEAFF.

The CDR3 nucleotides are TGTGCCAGCAGCTCAGGACAATTCTACAATGAGCAGTTCTTC. This codes for CASSSGQFYNEQFF. The chain uses TRBV5-5 and TRBJ2-1, with D possibly being TRBD1 (5 bases). CDR3 length equals 14 residues. Trimming stripped 3 bases from V and 3 bases from J, with 10 bases between. Germline V gene data show CDR1 as SGHKS and CDR2 as YYEKEE (reference sequence).

This clone appeared a few times. The V call is TRBV19, the J call TRBJ2-1; TRBD2 aligns across 10 bases. This CDR3 region has 15 residues. Trimming cost V 6 bases and J 0 bases; bases outside gene matches: 2. Germline values: CDR1 LNHDA, CDR2 SQIVND (reference sequence). The CDR3 sequence is CASRLAGGSYNEQFF. The CDR3 coding sequence is TGTGCCAGTAGGTTAGCGGGGGGCTCCTACAATGAGCAGTTCTTC.

The rearrangement links TRBV5-1 to TRBJ1-2; 9 nucleotides match TRBD1. The length of the CDR3 is 15 residues. Unmatched junction bases numbered 13, after V lost 9 bases and J lost 4 bases. Germline V gene lookup returns CDR1 SGHRS and CDR2 YFSETQ. CDR3 DNA: TGCGCCACTGGGACAGGGATCGCCTTGGGCTATGGCTACACCTTC. Translation: CATGTGIALGYGYTF. The full variable domain, its missing parts supplied by reference TRBV5-1 and TRBJ1-2, is KAGVTQTPRYLIKTRGQQVTLSCSPISGHRSVSWYQQTPGQGLQFLFEYFSETQRNKGNFPGRFSGRQFSNSRSEMNVSTLELGDSALYLCATGTGIALGYGYTFGSGTRLTVV.

The rearrangement links TRBV7-6 to TRBJ2-1; no reliable D call. Germline lookup yields CDR1 SGHVS and CDR2 FNYEAQ. Trimming removed 4 bases from V and 0 bases from J, with 16 bases in between. The CDR3 covers 17 residues. CDR3 DNA sequence: TGTGCCAGCAGCTCCCGTGCGACTTCGGCCTCCTACAATGAGCAGTTCTTC. This gives the protein CASSSRATSASYNEQFF.

J is TRBJ2-5 and V is TRBV29-1; TRBD1 matches at 8 bases. Per germline, CDR1 SQVTM and CDR2 ANQGSEA. This CDR3 is built from 14 residues. Unmatched junction bases numbered 5, after V lost 5 bases and J lost 0 bases. The CDR3 coding sequence is TGCAGCGTTCTCTGGACAGGGTACCAAGAGACCCAGTACTTC. Its translation: CSVLWTGYQETQYF. Supplemented by reference TRBV29-1 and TRBJ2-5, the full variable domain reads SAVISQKPSRDICQRGTSLTIQCQVDSQVTMMFWYRQQPGQSLTLIATANQGSEATYESGFVIDKFPISRPNLTFSTLTVSNMSPEDSSIYLCSVLWTGYQETQYFGPGTRLLVL.

The chain joins TRBV5-1 to TRBJ2-3; 8 bases agree with TRBD1. The V gene's germline CDR1 is SGHRS and CDR2 YFSETQ. The CDR3 contains 15 residues. V lost 6 bases to trimming and J lost 3 bases; unmatched junction nucleotides: 9. CDR3 nucleotides: TGCGCCAGCATTGGAACAGGGGGGAGTACAGATACGCAGTATTTT. Translation gives CASIGTGGSTDTQYF.

The chain carries TRBV7-2 and TRBJ2-1; a possible D gene is TRBD1 (5 bases). The V end lost 0 bases, the J end lost 8 bases, and 11 bases lay between the germline ends. The CDR3 sequence is 14 residues long. Germline V gene data show CDR1 as SGHTA and CDR2 as FQGNSA. The CDR3 sequence: CASSLAGVVYEQFF. The CDR3 bases are TGTGCCAGCAGCTTAGCAGGGGTGGTCTATGAGCAGTTCTTC.

The V call is TRBV5-4, the J call TRBJ2-1, with 7 nucleotides matching TRBD2. The CDR3 sequence is 13 residues long. Trimming cost V 5 bases and J 10 bases; bases outside gene matches: 9. Germline values: CDR1 SGHNT, CDR2 YYREEE (reference sequence). This CDR3 is CASSFGSGGEQFF. The CDR3 bases are TGTGCCAGCAGTTTTGGGTCCGGGGGGGAGCAGTTCTTC.

The chain couples TRBV11-2 to TRBJ2-5, with TRBD1 matching 8 bases. The CDR3 has 15 amino acids. The ends lost 5 bases at V and 7 bases at J; junction bases unmatched: 12. Germline CDR1 is SGHAT and CDR2 is FQNNGV. In nucleotides, the CDR3 is TGTGCCAGCAGCATAACAGGGGGGCCGGCGGGGACCCAGTACTTC. Encoded protein: CASSITGGPAGTQYF.

This chain uses TRBV5-1 with TRBJ2-1; tentative D call: TRBD1 (5 bases). This CDR3 spans 14 amino acids. Trimming shortened V by 2 bases and J by 8 bases, and 14 bases separated the two germline ends. Per germline, CDR1 SGHRS and CDR2 YFSETQ. CDR3 DNA: TGCGCCAGCAGCTTTTTGGCAGGGTCTGATGAGCAGTTCTTC. This translates into CASSFLAGSDEQFF.

The chain recombines TRBV18 with TRBJ2-1; 7 nucleotides agree with TRBD1. The CDR3 runs to 16 residues. The germline CDR1 and CDR2 sequences are KGHSH and LQKENI. The V gene end was trimmed by 2 bases and the J gene end by 0 bases; junction bases not matched to a gene: 4. DNA of the CDR3: TGTGCCAGCTCACCAACAGGGGTTAGCTCCTACAATGAGCAGTTCTTC. Translation gives CASSPTGVSSYNEQFF.

There are a few counts of this clone. J is TRBJ1-1 and V is TRBV3-1 (or the pseudogene TRBV3-2); 10 nucleotides line up with TRBD1. CDR3 length: 15 amino acids. V was clipped by 2 bases and J by 1 base; unmatched bases: 1. CDR1 is LGHDT, CDR2 YNNKEL, per germline (reference sequence). This CDR3 is CASSQRTGGNTEAFF. CDR3 nucleotides: TGTGCCAGCAGCCAACGGACAGGGGGGAACACTGAAGCTTTCTTT.

The chain is built from TRBV5-4 and TRBJ2-2, with D perhaps matching TRBD2 (5 bases). V lost 5 bases, J lost 1 base, and 9 bases lay in between. Germline lookup yields CDR1 SGHNT and CDR2 YYREEE (reference sequence). This CDR3 region has 14 residues. CDR3 nucleotide sequence: TGTGCCAGCAGGACCGGGGTGAACACCGGGGAGCTGTTTTTT. This translates into CASRTGVNTGELFF.

This clone was counted once. The chain couples TRBV10-3 to TRBJ1-2; 10 bases are a match to TRBD1. The germline gives CDR1 ENHRY, CDR2 SYGVKD. J was trimmed by 7 bases and V by 6 bases; bases with no gene match: 2. The CDR3 is 12 amino acids. CDR3 protein: CAIRRTGGGYTF. CDR3 nucleotides: TGTGCCATCAGGAGGACAGGGGGTGGCTACACCTTC.

V is TRBV6-5 and J is TRBJ1-2; D is possibly TRBD1 (5 bases). Deletions cut 2 bases from V and 2 bases from J, with 9 bases between. The length of the CDR3 is 14 residues. CDR1 and CDR2 (germline): MNHEY, SVGAGI. The CDR3 DNA sequence: TGTGCCAGCAGTTACGGGGCAGACAACTATGGCTACACCTTC. This translates into CASSYGADNYGYTF.